This passage covers 24 T cell receptor beta chains from one sample sequenced in a study of identical twins. TCRdb re-called the 5' RACE reads through MiXCR, storing one row per CDR3 protein. Of 650,000 to 800,000 distinct CDR3 sequences detected, over 8.5% appear once; the ten largest clones hold approximately 0.89%. These data also featured in a second study, about yellow fever vaccine responses in identical twins.

Sequenced material: PBMCs. These receptors originate from a woman aged 18-30 years in good health.

In its sample, this clonotype was seen many times. This chain connects TRBV12-3 or TRBV12-4 to TRBJ2-1; 7 bases match TRBD1. This CDR3 is built from 13 residues. J gave up 6 bases and V 2 bases, and 1 base lay outside the gene matches. CDR3 coding DNA: TGTGCCAGCAGTTTACGACAGGGCAATGAGCAGTTCTTC. It codes for CASSLRQGNEQFF.

This clonotype turned up a few times. The chain links TRBV30 to TRBJ2-2; D might be TRBD1 (5 bases). Trimming pared 3 bases from V and 4 bases from J, leaving 12 bases between. From germline, CDR1 is GTSNPN and CDR2 SVGIG (reference sequence). This CDR3 is built from 14 residues. The CDR3 DNA is TGTGCCTGGAGAGTAGGGGTCCTCACCGGGGAGCTGTTTTTT. Translation: CAWRVGVLTGELFF.

The chain carries TRBV25-1 and TRBJ1-2; D gene ambiguous. The CDR3 totals 15 residues. CDR1 is MGHDK and CDR2 is SYGVNS in the germline V gene. V lost 1 base to trimming and J lost 4 bases, with 13 bases between them. The CDR3 spells CASSESGLRGYGYTF. The CDR3 nucleotides are TGTGCCAGCAGTGAATCCGGGCTCCGGGGCTATGGCTACACCTTC.

The rearrangement uses TRBV6-2 or TRBV6-3 and TRBJ2-7; 10 bases align to TRBD2. Germline V gives CDR1 MNHEY, CDR2 SVGEGT. The CDR3 runs 18 residues. V lost 2 bases to trimming and J lost 5 bases; unmatched junction nucleotides: 15. CDR3 amino acids: CASSYPASGSDRLDEQYF. The CDR3, as DNA: TGTGCCAGCAGTTACCCCGCTAGCGGGAGCGACCGCCTGGACGAGCAGTACTTC.

This clonotype turned up a few times. CDR3 sequence reads: CASSLYAGAAQETQYF. CDR3 nucleotides: TGTGCCAGCAGTTTATATGCGGGAGCCGCTCAAGAGACCCAGTACTTC. V gene TRBV12-3 or TRBV12-4 combines with J gene TRBJ2-5, with 7 bases lining up with TRBD2. V was clipped by 2 bases and J by 2 bases; unmatched bases: 8. The CDR3 has 16 amino acids.

This clonotype was observed a few times. The rearrangement joins TRBV11-2 to TRBJ2-4, with TRBD1 matching over 12 bases. Germline-derived CDR1 and CDR2 are SGHAT and FQNNGV. CDR3 length equals 19 residues. The junction had 11 bases not matched to a gene; V was cut back by 4 bases and J by 1 base. The CDR3 sequence: CASSSRDRGRFMAKNIQYF. CDR3 bases: TGTGCCAGCAGCTCTAGGGACAGGGGGCGTTTTATGGCCAAAAACATTCAGTACTTC. Full variable domain (remainder filled in from reference TRBV11-2 and TRBJ2-4): EAGVAQSPRYKIIEKRQSVAFWCNPISGHATLYWYQQILGQGPKLLIQFQNNGVVDDSQLPKDRFSAERLKGVDSTLKIQPAKLEDSAVYLCASSSRDRGRFMAKNIQYFGAGTRLSVL.

This clonotype has more than one count but fewer than ten. The chain uses TRBV7-9 and TRBJ1-1; 7 nucleotides align to TRBD1. Germline CDR1 SEHNR, CDR2 FQNEAQ (reference sequence). The V gene end was trimmed by 5 bases and the J gene end by 11 bases; junction bases not matched to a gene: 8. This CDR3 comprises 12 residues. Written as DNA, the CDR3 is TGTGCCAGCAGCACGGACAGGCTGGGGGCTTTCTTT. It yields the protein CASSTDRLGAFF.

V usage is TRBV19 and J usage is TRBJ2-5; D ambiguous. Deletions cut 6 bases from V and 5 bases from J, with 13 bases between. CDR3 length equals 13 residues. Germline V CDR1 and CDR2: LNHDA, SQIVND (reference sequence). For the CDR3, the DNA is TGTGCCAGTAGAAGGAACTTGGCGGAGACCCAGTACTTC. Its protein is CASRRNLAETQYF.

This rearrangement joins TRBV29-1 to TRBJ2-3; 7 bases align to TRBD2. The CDR3 is 13 residues long. CDR1 and CDR2 (germline): SQVTM, ANQGSEA. The V gene end was trimmed by 4 bases and the J gene end by 3 bases; junction bases not matched to a gene: 4. CDR3 DNA sequence: TGCAGCGTTGGCGGGAGAAGGACAGATACGCAGTATTTT. Translation: CSVGGRRTDTQYF.

Ten or more counts support this clonotype. The genes are TRBV4-3 and TRBJ1-6; D unresolved. Germline CDR1 and CDR2: LGHNA and YSLEER. This CDR3 region has 14 residues. V was clipped by 1 base and J by 5 bases, with 6 bases between them. The CDR3 reads CASSQALNNSPLHF. The CDR3 coding sequence is TGCGCCAGCAGCCAAGCACTTAATAATTCACCCCTCCACTTT.

This clonotype showed up many times. The chain carries TRBV10-3 and TRBJ2-2; possible D gene TRBD2, 6 bases. Germline CDR1 reads ENHRY; CDR2 reads SYGVKD. The V and J ends lost 3 bases and 5 bases respectively, with 16 bases between them. The CDR3 has 16 residues. CDR3 bases: TGTGCCATCAGTGAAGGAGACCGGGGGAGGACCGGGGAGCTGTTTTTT. This translates into CAISEGDRGRTGELFF.

This clonotype was found many times. The rearrangement links TRBV27 to TRBJ2-7; 8 bases align to TRBD2. J lost 3 bases, V lost 10 bases, and 11 bases had no gene match. CDR3 size: 14 residues. Germline V gene data show CDR1 as MNHEY and CDR2 as SMNVEV (reference sequence). The CDR3 sequence is CATARSGRFYEQYF. For the CDR3, the DNA is TGTGCCACCGCCCGCAGCGGGAGATTCTACGAGCAGTACTTC.

This clonotype was seen a few times. This chain uses TRBV7-2 with TRBJ1-2, with 9 bases lining up with TRBD1. V shed 4 bases and J 8 bases; nucleotides not matched to a gene: 11. Germline lookup yields CDR1 SGHTA and CDR2 FQGNSA. CDR3 length equals 15 residues. CDR3 nucleotides: TGTGCCAGCAGCTCTGGCAGAGGGACAGGGATCGGCTACACCTTC. Encoded protein: CASSSGRGTGIGYTF.

The chain is built from TRBV2 and TRBJ2-1; D not resolved. CDR1 SNHLY and CDR2 FYNNEI come from the germline V gene. CDR3 size: 12 residues. Trimming stripped 6 bases from V and 5 bases from J, with 8 bases between. The DNA for the CDR3 is TGTGCCAGCAGATACTCGGACAATGAGCAGTTCTTC. Its translation is CASRYSDNEQFF. Using reference TRBV2 and TRBJ2-1 for the parts outside the CDR3, the full variable domain is EPEVTQTPSHQVTQMGQEVILRCVPISNHLYFYWYRQILGQKVEFLVSFYNNEISEKSEIFDDQFSVERPDGSNFTLKIRSTKLEDSAMYFCASRYSDNEQFFGPGTRLTVL.

This clonotype was counted at least ten times. The chain recombines TRBV29-1 with TRBJ2-2, with D uncertain. Per the germline V gene, CDR1 is SQVTM and CDR2 is ANQGSEA. V gave up 7 bases and J gave up 0 bases, with 12 bases separating them. CDR3 length: 14 residues. CDR3 sequence (DNA): TGCAGCGCCGGCGGCAGAACGAACACCGGGGAGCTGTTTTTT. It yields the protein CSAGGRTNTGELFF.

This clonotype was counted only a few times. The rearrangement joins TRBV6-4 to TRBJ2-7; the D gene is possibly TRBD2 (6 bases). Germline V CDR1 and CDR2: MRHNA, SNTAGT. This CDR3 comprises 15 residues. V lost 3 bases, J lost 6 bases, and 18 bases lay in between. The CDR3 reads CASSEQPDGGPEQYF. The CDR3, as DNA: TGTGCCAGCAGTGAGCAGCCGGACGGGGGACCCGAGCAGTACTTC.

CDR3 sequence reads: CASSYQGKWREQYF. CDR3 nucleotides: TGTGCCAGCAGTTACCAGGGTAAATGGCGCGAGCAGTACTTC. The rearrangement joins TRBV6-5 to TRBJ2-7, with D tentatively TRBD1 (5 bases). This CDR3 has 14 amino acids. Per the germline V gene, CDR1 is MNHEY and CDR2 is SVGAGI. V lost 2 bases, J lost 6 bases, and 14 bases lay in between.

The chain carries TRBV3-1 and TRBJ2-1; weak D call: TRBD1 (5 bases). The ends were cut back, 0 bases at V and 14 bases at J, with 11 bases in the middle. The germline V gene encodes CDR1 LGHDT and CDR2 YNNKEL (reference sequence). CDR3 length: 12 amino acids. DNA of the CDR3: TGTGCCAGCAGCCAAGAGGGTAGGGGTGAGTTCTTC. Translated: CASSQEGRGEFF.

This clonotype was found a few times. The V gene is TRBV11-1, the J gene TRBJ2-5, with 12 bases aligning to TRBD2. V trimming: 1 base; J trimming: 5 bases; junction bases outside the gene matches: 11. Germline V gene data show CDR1 as SGHAT and CDR2 as FQDESV (reference sequence). The CDR3 loop spans 18 amino acids. The CDR3 nucleotides read TGTGCCAGCAGCTTAGGAGAGCGACTAGCGGGAGACGGGGAGACCCAGTACTTC. This gives the protein CASSLGERLAGDGETQYF. Looking up the rest from reference TRBV11-1 and TRBJ2-5 gives the full variable domain: EAEVAQSPRYKITEKSQAVAFWCDPISGHATLYWYRQILGQGPELLVQFQDESVVDDSQLPKDRFSAERLKGVDSTLKIQPAELGDSAMYLCASSLGERLAGDGETQYFGPGTRLLVL.

This clonotype was seen only a few times. The CDR3 here is CASSLRPTARANVLTF. CDR3 nucleotide sequence: TGTGCCAGCAGTTTAAGGCCAACCGCCCGGGCCAACGTCCTGACTTTC. The V call is TRBV27, the J call TRBJ2-6; no definite D call. V was trimmed by 2 bases and J by 5 bases, leaving 13 bases between them. The CDR3 is 16 amino acids. Germline V gene lookup returns CDR1 MNHEY and CDR2 SMNVEV (reference sequence).

This clonotype appeared many times. This rearrangement joins TRBV3-1 to TRBJ2-3, with 7 bases that match TRBD2. The germline V gene has CDR1 LGHDT and CDR2 YNNKEL (reference sequence). The CDR3 totals 17 residues. V shed 2 bases, J shed 1 base, and the junction held 9 bases outside the gene matches. In DNA, the CDR3 is TGTGCCAGCAGCCAAAGATCGGCGGGAGTGGGCACAGATACGCAGTATTTT. It yields the protein CASSQRSAGVGTDTQYF.

This clonotype was picked up many times. The chain employs TRBV29-1 and TRBJ2-5; a possible D gene is TRBD1 (5 bases). CDR1 is SQVTM and CDR2 is ANQGSEA in the germline V gene. The CDR3 runs 11 residues. With 6 bases removed from V and 5 bases from J, the gap between germline ends came to 10 bases. CDR3 amino acids: CSVRVWETQYF. The CDR3 DNA reads TGCAGCGTCAGGGTTTGGGAGACCCAGTACTTC. The full variable domain, rest sourced from reference TRBV29-1 and TRBJ2-5, is SAVISQKPSRDICQRGTSLTIQCQVDSQVTMMFWYRQQPGQSLTLIATANQGSEATYESGFVIDKFPISRPNLTFSTLTVSNMSPEDSSIYLCSVRVWETQYFGPGTRLLVL.

The CDR3 DNA follows: TGTGCCAGCAGTTTAAAGTGGAGGGAGCAGTACTTC. It translates to CASSLKWREQYF. V and J are TRBV12-3 or TRBV12-4 and TRBJ2-7; D possibly corresponds to TRBD2 (5 bases). The CDR3 has 12 amino acids. Trimming shortened V by 2 bases and J by 7 bases, and 9 bases separated the two germline ends.

This clonotype has just a few counts. The CDR3 sequence is CSVFVTEAFF. CDR3 sequence (DNA): TGCAGCGTTTTTGTCACTGAAGCTTTCTTT. The chain combines TRBV29-1 with TRBJ1-1; D gene uncertain. The CDR3 is 10 amino acids. The germline V and J ends were trimmed by 5 bases and 4 bases, with 5 bases remaining between them. CDR1 and CDR2 from the germline V gene are SQVTM and ANQGSEA.